These T cell receptor beta chains were read from a single sample in a study of blood T cell repertoires in COVID-19. TCRdb's copy holds only in-frame clones and misses some; the assay was immunoSEQ multiplex PCR. The table lists 95,000 to 150,000 clones, 84% of them singletons, with approximately 3.5% in the top ten. Sequences were obtained from PBMCs or T cells enriched from blood (not recorded which). These receptors were taken from a woman aged 25 to 39 who had recovered from COVID-19. CDR3s include the opening cysteine and the closing phenylalanine or tryptophan. A D gene is named only where the DNA matches it firmly. Size values are once, few and many counts, or a class for expanded clones, and some rows have none.

D gene | J gene | V gene | clone size | CDR3 protein | CDR3 DNA
TRBD2 | TRBJ2-3 | TRBV28 | - | CASSRAGGSDTQYF | TGTGCCAGCAGTAGAGCGGGAGGGTCTGATACGCAGTATTTT
TRBD1 | TRBJ1-1 | TRBV6-2/TRBV6-3 | - | CASSYSVGQGEDTEAFF | TGTGCCAGCAGTTACTCCGTAGGACAGGGGGAGGACACTGAAGCTTTCTTT
- | TRBJ2-2 | TRBV3-1/TRBV3-2 | - | CASRGAEGGEWYTGELFF | TGTGCCAGCAGAGGGGCCGAGGGGGGGGAATGGTACACCGGGGAGCTGTTTTTT
- | TRBJ2-3 | TRBV7-3 | - | CASSLNLRRDVQYF | TGTGCCAGCAGCTTAAATCTCCGGCGGGATGTGCAGTATTTT
TRBD1 | TRBJ1-4 | TRBV30 | - | CAWSVLRDRNTKLFF | TGTGCCTGGAGTGTACTCAGGGACAGGAATACCAAACTGTTTTTT
TRBD2 | TRBJ2-2 | TRBV4-2 | - | CASSPTSAGGRTGELFF | TGTGCCAGCAGCCCCACCTCAGCGGGAGGGAGAACCGGGGAGCTGTTTTTT
- | TRBJ2-1 | TRBV5-1 | once | CASSLAGPVDEQFF | TGCGCCAGCAGCTTGGCGGGTCCCGTCGATGAGCAGTTCTTC
TRBD2 | TRBJ2-5 | TRBV5-1 | - | CASSSGSGIQETQYF | TGCGCCAGCAGCTCCGGTAGCGGGATACAAGAGACCCAGTACTTC
TRBD2 | TRBJ2-1 | TRBV5-1 | - | CASSPRVAGGGEQFF | TGCGCCAGCAGCCCCCGGGTAGCGGGAGGTGGTGAGCAGTTCTTC
TRBD2 | TRBJ2-3 | TRBV5-4 | - | CASSRKGLAGRTDTQYF | TGTGCCAGCAGCAGAAAGGGACTAGCGGGCCGCACAGATACGCAGTATTTT
- | TRBJ1-2 | TRBV19 | - | CASVQQGFSFGYTF | TGTGCCAGCGTACAGCAGGGGTTTAGCTTCGGCTACACCTTC
TRBD1 | TRBJ1-1 | TRBV29-1 | few | CSVVPDRANTEAFF | TGCAGCGTTGTCCCGGACAGGGCGAACACTGAAGCTTTCTTT
TRBD2 | TRBJ2-3 | TRBV7-9 | - | CASSPGTSGSFTDTQYF | TGTGCCAGCAGCCCCGGGACTAGCGGGAGTTTCACAGATACGCAGTATTTT
TRBD1 | TRBJ2-7 | TRBV7-9 | few | CASSSLDRGDYEQYF | TGTGCCAGCAGCTCCCTGGACAGGGGGGACTACGAGCAGTACTTC
TRBD2 | TRBJ2-1 | TRBV7-8 | - | CASSLGLAHNEQFF | TGTGCCAGCAGCTTGGGACTAGCGCACAATGAGCAGTTCTTC
- | TRBJ1-3 | TRBV6-5 | - | CASSYEAAGNTIYF | TGTGCCAGCAGTTACGAGGCGGCCGGAAACACCATATATTTT
TRBD1 | TRBJ1-5 | TRBV10-3 | - | CATTGLINQPQHF | TGTGCCACGACAGGGTTAATTAATCAGCCCCAGCATTTT
TRBD2 | TRBJ2-3 | TRBV24-1 | few | CATSDLTSGASTDTQYF | TGTGCCACCAGTGATTTGACTAGCGGGGCTAGCACAGATACGCAGTATTTT
TRBD1 | TRBJ1-1 | TRBV5-1 | - | CASRWTGGTEAFF | TGCGCCAGCAGATGGACAGGGGGCACTGAAGCTTTCTTT
- | TRBJ1-2 | TRBV3-1/TRBV3-2 | - | CASSQELSGYGGYTF | TGTGCCAGCAGCCAAGAACTGTCAGGGTACGGTGGCTACACCTTC
- | TRBJ2-7 | TRBV13 | - | CASSLGPVTYEQYF | TGTGCCAGCAGCTTAGGCCCAGTGACCTACGAGCAGTACTTC
- | TRBJ1-4 | TRBV4-3 | once | CASSQDVGGANEKLFF | TGCGCCAGCAGCCAAGATGTGGGGGGGGCCAATGAAAAACTGTTTTTT
- | TRBJ2-7 | TRBV6-2/TRBV6-3 | - | CASSRGRVHEQYF | TGTGCCAGCAGTAGGGGCCGAGTCCACGAGCAGTACTTC
TRBD1 | TRBJ1-1 | TRBV2 | - | CASRPGQGARGTEAFF | TGTGCCAGCAGGCCGGGACAGGGGGCCCGGGGCACTGAAGCTTTCTTT
TRBD1 | TRBJ2-7 | TRBV28 | - | CAIRRGRAYEQYF | TGTGCCATCCGCAGGGGGCGGGCCTACGAGCAGTACTTC
- | TRBJ2-1 | TRBV9 | - | CASSVGTDNEQFF | TGTGCCAGCAGCGTAGGGACAGACAATGAGCAGTTCTTC
TRBD1 | TRBJ1-1 | TRBV24-1 | - | CATRTTGRSEAFF | TGTGCCACCAGGACGACAGGGAGGTCTGAAGCTTTCTTT
TRBD2 | TRBJ2-1 | TRBV6-7 | - | CASSYEGTSYYEQFF | TGTGCCAGCAGTTACGAGGGGACTAGTTACTATGAGCAGTTCTTC
- | TRBJ1-5 | TRBV5-1 | few | CASSLVQGLGPQHF | TGCGCCAGCAGCTTGGTGCAGGGGCTGGGGCCCCAGCATTTT